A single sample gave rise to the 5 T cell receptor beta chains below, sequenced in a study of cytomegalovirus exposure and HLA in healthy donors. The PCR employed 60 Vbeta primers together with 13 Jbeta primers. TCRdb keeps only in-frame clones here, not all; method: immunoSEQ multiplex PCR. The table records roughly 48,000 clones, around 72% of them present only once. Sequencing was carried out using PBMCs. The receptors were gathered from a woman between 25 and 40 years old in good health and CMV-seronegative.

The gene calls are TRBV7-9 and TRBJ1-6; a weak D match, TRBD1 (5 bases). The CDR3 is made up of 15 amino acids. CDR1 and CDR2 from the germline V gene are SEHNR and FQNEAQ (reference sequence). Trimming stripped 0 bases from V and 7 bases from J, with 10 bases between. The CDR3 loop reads CASSLAGGSNSPLHF. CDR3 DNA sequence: TGTGCCAGCAGCTTAGCGGGGGGTTCGAATTCACCCCTCCACTTT.

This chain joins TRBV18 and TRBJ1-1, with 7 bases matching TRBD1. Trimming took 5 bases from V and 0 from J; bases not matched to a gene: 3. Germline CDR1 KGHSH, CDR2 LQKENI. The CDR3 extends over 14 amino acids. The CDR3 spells CASSSQGMNTEAFF. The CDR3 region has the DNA TGTGCCAGCTCATCACAGGGGATGAACACTGAAGCTTTCTTT.

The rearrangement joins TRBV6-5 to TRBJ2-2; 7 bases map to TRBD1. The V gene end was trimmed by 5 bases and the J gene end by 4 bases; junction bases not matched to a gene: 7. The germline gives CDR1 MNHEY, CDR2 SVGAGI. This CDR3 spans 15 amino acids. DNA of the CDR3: TGTGCCAGCAGTGCTAGGGGGCGAGCCACCGGGGAGCTGTTTTTT. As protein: CASSARGRATGELFF.

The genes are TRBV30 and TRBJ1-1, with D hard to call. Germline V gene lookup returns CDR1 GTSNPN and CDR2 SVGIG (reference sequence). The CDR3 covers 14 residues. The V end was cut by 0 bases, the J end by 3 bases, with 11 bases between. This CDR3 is CAWSVRHSDTEAFF. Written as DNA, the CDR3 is TGTGCCTGGAGTGTCAGACACTCGGACACTGAAGCTTTCTTT.

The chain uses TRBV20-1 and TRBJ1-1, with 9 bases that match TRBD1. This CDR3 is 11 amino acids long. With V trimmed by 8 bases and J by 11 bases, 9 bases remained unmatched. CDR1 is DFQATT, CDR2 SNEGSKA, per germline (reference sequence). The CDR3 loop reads CSPQGANGAFF. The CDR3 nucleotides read TGCAGTCCACAGGGGGCGAACGGTGCTTTCTTT.